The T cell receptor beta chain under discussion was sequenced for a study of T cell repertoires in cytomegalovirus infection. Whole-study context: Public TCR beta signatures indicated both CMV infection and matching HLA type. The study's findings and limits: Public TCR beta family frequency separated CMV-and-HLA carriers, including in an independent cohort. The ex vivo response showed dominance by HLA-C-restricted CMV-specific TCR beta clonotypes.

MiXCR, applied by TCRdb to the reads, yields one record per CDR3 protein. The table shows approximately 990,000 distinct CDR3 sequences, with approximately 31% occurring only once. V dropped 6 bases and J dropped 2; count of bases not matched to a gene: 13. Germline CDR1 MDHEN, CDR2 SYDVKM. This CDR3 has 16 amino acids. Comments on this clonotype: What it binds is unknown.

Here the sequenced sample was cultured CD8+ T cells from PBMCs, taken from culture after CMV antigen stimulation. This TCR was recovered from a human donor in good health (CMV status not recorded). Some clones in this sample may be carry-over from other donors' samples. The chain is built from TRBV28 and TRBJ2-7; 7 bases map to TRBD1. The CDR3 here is CASSPMGQLITYEQYV. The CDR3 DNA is TGTGCCAGCAGCCCTATGGGACAGCTTATAACCTACGAGCAGTACGTC.